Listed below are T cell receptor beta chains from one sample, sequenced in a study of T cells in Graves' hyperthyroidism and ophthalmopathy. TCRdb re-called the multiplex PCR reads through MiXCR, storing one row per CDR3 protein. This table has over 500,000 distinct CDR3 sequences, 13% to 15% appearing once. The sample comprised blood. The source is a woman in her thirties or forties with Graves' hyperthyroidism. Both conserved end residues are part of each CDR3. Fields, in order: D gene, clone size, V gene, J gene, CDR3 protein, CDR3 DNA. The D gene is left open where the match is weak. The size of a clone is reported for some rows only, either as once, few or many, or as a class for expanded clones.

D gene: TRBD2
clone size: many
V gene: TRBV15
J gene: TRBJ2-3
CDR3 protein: CATSRAPTGGLAADTQYF
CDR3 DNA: TGTGCCACCAGCAGAGCTCCTACCGGTGGACTAGCGGCAGATACGCAGTATTTT

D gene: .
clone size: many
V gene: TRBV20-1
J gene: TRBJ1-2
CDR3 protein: CSARDLVSGYGYTF
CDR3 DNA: TGCAGTGCTAGAGACTTGGTTTCCGGCTATGGCTACACCTTC

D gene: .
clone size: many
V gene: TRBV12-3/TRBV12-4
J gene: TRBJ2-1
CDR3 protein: CASSPAGVRGNEQFF
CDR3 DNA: TGTGCCAGCAGCCCGGCGGGAGTCAGGGGCAATGAGCAGTTCTTC

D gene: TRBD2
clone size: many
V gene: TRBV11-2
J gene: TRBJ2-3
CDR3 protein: CASSLDWDYITSTDTQYF
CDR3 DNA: TGTGCCAGCAGCTTAGATTGGGACTACATTACTAGCACAGATACGCAGTATTTT

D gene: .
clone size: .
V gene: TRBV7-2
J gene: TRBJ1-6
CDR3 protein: CASSLVGGAVDSPLHF
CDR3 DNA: TGTGCCAGCAGCTTAGTCGGGGGCGCGGTGGATTCACCCCTCCACTTT

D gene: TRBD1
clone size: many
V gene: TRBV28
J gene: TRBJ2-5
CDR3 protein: CASQSLTGGDETQYF
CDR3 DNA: TGTGCCAGCCAAAGTCTTACAGGGGGCGATGAGACCCAGTACTTC

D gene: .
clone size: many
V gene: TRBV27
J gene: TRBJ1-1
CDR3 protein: CASPRRGRNTEAFF
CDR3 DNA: TGTGCCAGCCCTCGACGGGGACGGAACACTGAAGCTTTCTTT

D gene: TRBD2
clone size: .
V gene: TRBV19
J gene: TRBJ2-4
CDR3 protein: CASSSGLAGGRNIQYF
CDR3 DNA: TGTGCCAGTAGTTCGGGACTAGCGGGAGGTCGGAACATTCAGTACTTC

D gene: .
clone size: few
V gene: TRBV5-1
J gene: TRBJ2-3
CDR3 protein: CASGSGYFTDTQYF
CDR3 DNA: TGCGCCAGTGGTAGTGGCTACTTCACAGATACGCAGTATTTT

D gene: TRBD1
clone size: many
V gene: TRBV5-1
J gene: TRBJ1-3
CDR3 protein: CASSLMAGGSSGNTIYF
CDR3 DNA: TGCGCCAGCAGCTTGATGGCAGGGGGAAGCTCTGGAAACACCATATATTTT

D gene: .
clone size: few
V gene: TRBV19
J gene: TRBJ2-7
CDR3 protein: CASSISLARPDEQYF
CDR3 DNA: TGTGCCAGTAGTATCAGTCTAGCCCGACCGGACGAGCAGTACTTC

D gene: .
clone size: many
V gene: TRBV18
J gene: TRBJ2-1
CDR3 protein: CASSPGSPYEQFF
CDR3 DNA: TGTGCCAGCTCTCCGGGGAGCCCCTATGAGCAGTTCTTC

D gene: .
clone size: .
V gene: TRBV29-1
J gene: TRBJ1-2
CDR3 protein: CSVPGARTNYGYTF
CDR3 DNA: TGCAGCGTTCCGGGGGCAAGGACCAACTATGGCTACACCTTC

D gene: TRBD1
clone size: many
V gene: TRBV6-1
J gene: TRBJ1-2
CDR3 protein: CASTRTGEEWGYTF
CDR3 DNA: TGTGCCAGCACCAGGACAGGGGAAGAATGGGGCTACACCTTC

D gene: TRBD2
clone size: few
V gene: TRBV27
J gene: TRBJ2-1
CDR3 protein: CASRDDSGGGWDEQFF
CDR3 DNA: TGTGCCAGCAGGGACGACAGCGGGGGGGGTTGGGATGAGCAGTTCTTC

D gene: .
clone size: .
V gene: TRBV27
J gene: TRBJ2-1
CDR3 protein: CASSSIGVLDEQFF
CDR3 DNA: TGTGCCAGCAGTTCCATAGGGGTATTGGATGAGCAGTTCTTC

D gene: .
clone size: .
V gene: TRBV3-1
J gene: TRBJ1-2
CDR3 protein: CASSQGEGLGYGYTF
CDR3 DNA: TGTGCCAGCAGCCAAGGAGAGGGGCTCGGCTATGGCTACACCTTC

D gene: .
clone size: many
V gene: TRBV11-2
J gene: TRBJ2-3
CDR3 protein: CASSQDRWDTQYF
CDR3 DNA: TGTGCCAGCAGCCAAGACCGGTGGGATACGCAGTATTTT

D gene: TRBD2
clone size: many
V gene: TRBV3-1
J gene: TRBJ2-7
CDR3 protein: CASSQGRLAEFKQYEQYF
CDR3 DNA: TGTGCCAGCAGCCAAGGAAGACTAGCGGAGTTCAAACAGTACGAGCAGTACTTC

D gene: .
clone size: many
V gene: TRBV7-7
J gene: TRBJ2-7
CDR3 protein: CASSPRALLYEQYF
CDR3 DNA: TGTGCTAGCAGCCCCCGGGCTCTACTCTACGAGCAGTACTTC

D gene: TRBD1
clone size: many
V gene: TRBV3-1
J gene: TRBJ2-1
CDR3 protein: CASSPVPNPRGRFNNEQFF
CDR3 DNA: TGTGCCAGCAGCCCAGTCCCTAACCCCAGGGGGCGATTCAACAATGAGCAGTTCTTC

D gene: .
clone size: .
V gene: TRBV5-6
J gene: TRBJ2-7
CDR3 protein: CASSSFGGDTYEQYF
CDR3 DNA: TGTGCCAGCAGCTCGTTTGGGGGCGACACCTACGAGCAGTACTTC

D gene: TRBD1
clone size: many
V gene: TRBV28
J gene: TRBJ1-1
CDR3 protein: CASSTSGTGNTEAFF
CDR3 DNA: TGTGCCAGCAGTACCTCTGGGACAGGGAACACTGAAGCTTTCTTT

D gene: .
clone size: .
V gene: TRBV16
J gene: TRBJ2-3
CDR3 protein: CASSQSWAGAITDTQYF
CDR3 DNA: TGTGCCAGCAGCCAATCGTGGGCAGGCGCCATCACAGATACGCAGTATTTT

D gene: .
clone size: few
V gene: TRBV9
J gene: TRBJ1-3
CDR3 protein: CASSEDWAGNTIYF
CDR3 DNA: TGTGCCAGCAGCGAGGACTGGGCGGGAAACACCATATATTTT

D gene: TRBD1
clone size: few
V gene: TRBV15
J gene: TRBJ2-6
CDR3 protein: CATSRTRDRGSGANVLTF
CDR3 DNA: TGTGCCACCAGCAGAACCCGGGACAGGGGGTCTGGGGCCAACGTCCTGACTTTC

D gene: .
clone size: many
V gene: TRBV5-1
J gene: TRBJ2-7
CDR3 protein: CASSVPGYSYEQYF
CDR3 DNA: TGCGCCAGCAGCGTGCCGGGCTACTCCTACGAGCAGTACTTC

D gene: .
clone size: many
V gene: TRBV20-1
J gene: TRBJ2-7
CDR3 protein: CSSGKNTFYEQYF
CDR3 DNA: TGCAGCTCCGGGAAGAATACCTTTTACGAGCAGTACTTC

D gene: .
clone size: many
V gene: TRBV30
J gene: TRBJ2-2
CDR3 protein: CAWSSGELFF
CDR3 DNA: TGTGCCTGGAGTTCTGGGGAGCTGTTTTTT

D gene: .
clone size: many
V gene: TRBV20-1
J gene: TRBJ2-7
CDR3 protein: CSARAGTGSSYEQYF
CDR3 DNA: TGCAGTGCTAGAGCCGGGACTGGGAGCTCCTACGAGCAGTACTTC

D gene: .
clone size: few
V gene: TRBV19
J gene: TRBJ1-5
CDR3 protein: CASSTELNQPQHF
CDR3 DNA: TGTGCCAGTAGTACAGAGTTAAATCAGCCCCAGCATTTT

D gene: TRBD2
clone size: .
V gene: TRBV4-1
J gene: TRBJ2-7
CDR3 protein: CASSQASGAYEQYF
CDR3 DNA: TGCGCCAGCAGCCAAGCCAGCGGGGCCTACGAGCAGTACTTC

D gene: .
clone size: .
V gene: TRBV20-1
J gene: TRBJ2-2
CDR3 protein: CSARDHQRNTGELFF
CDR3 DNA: TGCAGTGCTAGAGATCACCAGCGGAACACCGGGGAGCTGTTTTTT

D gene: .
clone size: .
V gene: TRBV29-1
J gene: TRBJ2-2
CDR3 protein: CSVAGQSNTGELFF
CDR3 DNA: TGCAGCGTCGCAGGACAGTCAAACACCGGGGAGCTGTTTTTT

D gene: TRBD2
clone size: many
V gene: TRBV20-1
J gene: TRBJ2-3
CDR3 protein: CSARDPRGGDTQYF
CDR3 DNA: TGCAGTGCTAGAGATCCCCGGGGAGGGGATACGCAGTATTTT

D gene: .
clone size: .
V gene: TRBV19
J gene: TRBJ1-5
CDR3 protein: CAIGGRAVQPQHF
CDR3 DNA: TGTGCCATTGGAGGCAGGGCTGTTCAGCCCCAGCATTTT

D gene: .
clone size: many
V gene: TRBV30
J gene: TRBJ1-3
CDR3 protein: CAWSNSNRGNTIYF
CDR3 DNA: TGTGCCTGGAGTAACAGTAACAGGGGAAACACCATATATTTT

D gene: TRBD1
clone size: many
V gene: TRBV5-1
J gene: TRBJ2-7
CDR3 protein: CASSLMAGGMGEQYF
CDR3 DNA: TGCGCCAGCAGCTTGATGGCAGGGGGTATGGGCGAGCAGTACTTC

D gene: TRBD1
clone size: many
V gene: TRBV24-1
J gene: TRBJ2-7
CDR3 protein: CATSDGGTGDYEQYF
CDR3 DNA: TGTGCCACCAGTGATGGAGGGACAGGGGACTACGAGCAGTACTTC

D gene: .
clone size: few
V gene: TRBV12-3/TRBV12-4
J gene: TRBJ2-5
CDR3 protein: CASSFKILQETQYF
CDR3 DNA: TGTGCCAGCAGTTTCAAAATACTCCAAGAGACCCAGTACTTC

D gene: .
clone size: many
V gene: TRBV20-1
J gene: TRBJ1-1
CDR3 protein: CSARAPGMNTEAFF
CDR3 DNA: TGCAGTGCTAGAGCCCCGGGCATGAACACTGAAGCTTTCTTT

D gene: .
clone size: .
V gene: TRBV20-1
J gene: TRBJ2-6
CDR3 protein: CSARDWEAQAGANVLTF
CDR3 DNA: TGCAGTGCTAGAGATTGGGAGGCCCAAGCTGGGGCCAACGTCCTGACTTTC

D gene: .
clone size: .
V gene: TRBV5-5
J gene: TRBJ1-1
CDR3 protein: CASSSDTEGNTEAFF
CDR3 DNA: TGTGCCAGCAGCTCAGACACCGAGGGGAACACTGAAGCTTTCTTT

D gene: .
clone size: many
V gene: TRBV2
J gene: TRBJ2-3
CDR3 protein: CASSDHRDDTQYF
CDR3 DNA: TGTGCCAGCAGTGACCACAGGGACGATACGCAGTATTTT